These T cell receptor beta chains were read from a single sample in a study of shared clonotypes between healthy human individuals. TCRdb's table, derived via immunoSEQ multiplex PCR, lists solely in-frame clones and lacks some. Counted here are about 2.4 million clones, approximately 94% occurring once; the ten biggest clones make up over 0.12%. Sequencing was carried out using naive CD4+ T cells sorted from blood. The receptors were gathered from a man younger than 35 in good health. The CDR3 runs from the conserved cysteine through the conserved F or W. Each record gives: J gene, V gene, CDR3 protein.

J gene: TRBJ1-2; V gene: TRBV7-9; CDR3 protein: CASIGGSNYGYTF
J gene: TRBJ2-7; V gene: TRBV5-1; CDR3 protein: CASSLEGGNKAEQYF
J gene: TRBJ1-5; V gene: TRBV6-5; CDR3 protein: CASSRDLSNQPQHF
J gene: TRBJ2-3; V gene: TRBV11-2; CDR3 protein: CASSSSLAGAPTDTQYF
J gene: TRBJ2-2; V gene: TRBV30; CDR3 protein: CAWAPRAAGELFF
J gene: TRBJ2-5; V gene: TRBV2; CDR3 protein: CASTWTSGGEGQYF
J gene: TRBJ1-4; V gene: TRBV10-3; CDR3 protein: CAISVSYNEKLFF
J gene: TRBJ1-1; V gene: TRBV28; CDR3 protein: CASLGEDLGAAEAFF
J gene: TRBJ1-1; V gene: TRBV29-1; CDR3 protein: CSGRAGVTEAFF
J gene: TRBJ1-6; V gene: TRBV25-1; CDR3 protein: CASSETGFNSPLHF
J gene: TRBJ2-7; V gene: TRBV27; CDR3 protein: CASSLVADSSYEQYF
J gene: TRBJ2-3; V gene: TRBV6-1; CDR3 protein: CASSEGGAGTGDTQYF
J gene: TRBJ2-3; V gene: TRBV11-3; CDR3 protein: CASSLDGTGSDTQYF
J gene: TRBJ2-5; V gene: TRBV5-8; CDR3 protein: CASSIGTSGGLNGETQYF
J gene: TRBJ2-2; V gene: TRBV7-3; CDR3 protein: CASSWGQGSAGELFF
J gene: TRBJ2-3; V gene: TRBV6-1; CDR3 protein: CASRRQGADTQYF
J gene: TRBJ1-5; V gene: TRBV19; CDR3 protein: CASSIVGRGANQPQHF
J gene: TRBJ2-7; V gene: TRBV18; CDR3 protein: CASSPRAGGPSYEQYF
J gene: TRBJ2-2; V gene: TRBV9; CDR3 protein: CASSVIAGEGTGELFF
J gene: TRBJ2-3; V gene: TRBV19; CDR3 protein: CASKGPDTQYF
J gene: TRBJ2-1; V gene: TRBV27; CDR3 protein: CASSLRHLDNEQFF
J gene: TRBJ2-7; V gene: TRBV5-8; CDR3 protein: CASSLRRADVGEQYF
J gene: TRBJ2-7; V gene: TRBV5-1; CDR3 protein: CASSLASGSWSYEQYF
J gene: TRBJ1-1; V gene: TRBV30; CDR3 protein: CAWMWGSTEAFF
J gene: TRBJ1-5; V gene: TRBV28; CDR3 protein: CASTLPGTGNQPQHF
J gene: TRBJ2-1; V gene: TRBV2; CDR3 protein: CASTPGTAVNEQFF
J gene: TRBJ2-7; V gene: TRBV5-6; CDR3 protein: CASSLLSRSNIYEQYF
J gene: TRBJ2-7; V gene: TRBV6-5; CDR3 protein: CASSRDTTYEQYF
J gene: TRBJ2-2; V gene: TRBV5-1; CDR3 protein: CASSLEGQGVTGELFF
J gene: TRBJ1-3; V gene: TRBV9; CDR3 protein: CASSVDFSGNTIYF
J gene: TRBJ2-7; V gene: TRBV5-6; CDR3 protein: CASSRTVAYEQYF
J gene: TRBJ2-7; V gene: TRBV19; CDR3 protein: CASSAATSGPSYEQYF